Listed below are T cell receptor beta chains from one sample, sequenced in a study of CD8+ T cells in alopecia areata. The table came from immunoSEQ multiplex PCR; TCRdb's copy has only in-frame clones and leaves some out. The sample consists of approximately 210,000 clones, roughly 70% of them appearing once. The sequenced sample was CD4+ T cells sorted from blood, obtained at roughly week 49, from a patient treated with tofacitinib. The receptors were sampled from a human donor with alopecia areata. The CDR3 runs from the conserved cysteine through the conserved F or W. The order of the fields is CDR3 DNA, CDR3 protein, V gene, J gene, clone size, D gene. A D gene is named only where the DNA matches it firmly. A row's size may be missing; if present it is once, few, many or a size class.

cdr3_nt: TGTGCCGGACTAATACAGGGGAGCTCCTACGAGCAGTACTTC
cdr3_aa: CAGLIQGSSYEQYF
v_call: TRBV30
j_call: TRBJ2-7
clone_size: NA
d_call: NA

cdr3_nt: TGCAGCGTTGTTTTAGGGGTCCAGACCTTATACGAGCAGTACTTC
cdr3_aa: CSVVLGVQTLYEQYF
v_call: TRBV29-1
j_call: TRBJ2-7
clone_size: NA
d_call: NA

cdr3_nt: TGCAGCGTTGGGCACTACACAGATACGCAGTATTTT
cdr3_aa: CSVGHYTDTQYF
v_call: TRBV29-1
j_call: TRBJ2-3
clone_size: NA
d_call: NA

cdr3_nt: TGTGCCAGCAGTGAAACAGGGGGTCCTGAAGCTTTCTTT
cdr3_aa: CASSETGGPEAFF
v_call: TRBV2
j_call: TRBJ1-1
clone_size: NA
d_call: TRBD1

cdr3_nt: TGCAGCGTTGACTCGGCTGGGGCCAACGTCCTGACTTTC
cdr3_aa: CSVDSAGANVLTF
v_call: TRBV29-1
j_call: TRBJ2-6
clone_size: NA
d_call: NA

cdr3_nt: TGTGCCAGCAGTGCGTCCCGGGGCGATCAGCCCCAGCATTTT
cdr3_aa: CASSASRGDQPQHF
v_call: TRBV2
j_call: TRBJ1-5
clone_size: NA
d_call: NA

cdr3_nt: TGTGCCTGGAGTGAGATTCGGGGGAGGGGAAAACTGTTTTTT
cdr3_aa: CAWSEIRGRGKLFF
v_call: TRBV30
j_call: TRBJ1-4
clone_size: NA
d_call: NA

cdr3_nt: TGTGCCAGCAGGATGGCGGGGGGGTCGTCTGAGCAGTTCTTC
cdr3_aa: CASRMAGGSSEQFF
v_call: TRBV27
j_call: TRBJ2-1
clone_size: NA
d_call: TRBD2

cdr3_nt: TGTGCCAGCAGTGACGTCGGGCAGTCCAATGAGCAGTTCTTC
cdr3_aa: CASSDVGQSNEQFF
v_call: TRBV6-1
j_call: TRBJ2-1
clone_size: few
d_call: NA

cdr3_nt: TGTGCCTGGAGTGTGTCGGACTCTGGAAACACCATATATTTT
cdr3_aa: CAWSVSDSGNTIYF
v_call: TRBV30
j_call: TRBJ1-3
clone_size: few
d_call: NA

cdr3_nt: TGCAGCGTTGGAGGGGCCCCTGGTCGCACAGATACGCAGTATTTT
cdr3_aa: CSVGGAPGRTDTQYF
v_call: TRBV29-1
j_call: TRBJ2-3
clone_size: NA
d_call: NA

cdr3_nt: TGCAGCGTTGAAGAAACGACACCCGGCGGGACCCAGTACTTC
cdr3_aa: CSVEETTPGGTQYF
v_call: TRBV29-1
j_call: TRBJ2-5
clone_size: NA
d_call: NA

cdr3_nt: TGTGCCTGGAGAACCGGACTTAACTATGGCTACACCTTC
cdr3_aa: CAWRTGLNYGYTF
v_call: TRBV30
j_call: TRBJ1-2
clone_size: NA
d_call: NA

cdr3_nt: TGTGCCAGCAGCTATGACAGGGAGCAGTTCTTC
cdr3_aa: CASSYDREQFF
v_call: TRBV6-6
j_call: TRBJ2-1
clone_size: few
d_call: NA